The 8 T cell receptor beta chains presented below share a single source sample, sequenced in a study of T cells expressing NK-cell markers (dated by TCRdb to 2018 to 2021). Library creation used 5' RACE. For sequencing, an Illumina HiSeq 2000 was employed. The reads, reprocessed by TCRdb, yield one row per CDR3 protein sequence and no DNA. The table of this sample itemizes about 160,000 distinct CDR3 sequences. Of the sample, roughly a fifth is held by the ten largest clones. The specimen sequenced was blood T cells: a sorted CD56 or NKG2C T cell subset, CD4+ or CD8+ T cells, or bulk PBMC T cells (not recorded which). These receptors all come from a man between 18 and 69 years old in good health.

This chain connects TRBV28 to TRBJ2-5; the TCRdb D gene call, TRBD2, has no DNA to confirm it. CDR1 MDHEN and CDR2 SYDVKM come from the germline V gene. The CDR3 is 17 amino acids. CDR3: CASSLPGSGGGKETQYF.

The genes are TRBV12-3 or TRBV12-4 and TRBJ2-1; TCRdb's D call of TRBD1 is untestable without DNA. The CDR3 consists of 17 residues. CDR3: CASSRSTGTGGFNEQFF.

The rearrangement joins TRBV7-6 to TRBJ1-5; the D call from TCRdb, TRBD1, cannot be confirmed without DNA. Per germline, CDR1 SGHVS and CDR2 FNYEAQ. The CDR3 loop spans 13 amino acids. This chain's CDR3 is CASSPGGSQPQHF.

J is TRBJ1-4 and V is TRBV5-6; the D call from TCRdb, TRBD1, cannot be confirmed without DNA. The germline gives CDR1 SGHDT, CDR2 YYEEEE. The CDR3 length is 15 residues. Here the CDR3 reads CASSPDRGYNEKLFF.

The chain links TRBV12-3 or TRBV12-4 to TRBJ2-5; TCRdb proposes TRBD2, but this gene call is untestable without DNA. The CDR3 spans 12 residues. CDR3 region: CASNAGPGTQYF.

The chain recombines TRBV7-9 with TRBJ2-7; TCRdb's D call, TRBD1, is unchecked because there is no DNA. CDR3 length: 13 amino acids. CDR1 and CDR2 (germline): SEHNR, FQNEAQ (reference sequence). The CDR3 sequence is CASTRGSSYEQYF.

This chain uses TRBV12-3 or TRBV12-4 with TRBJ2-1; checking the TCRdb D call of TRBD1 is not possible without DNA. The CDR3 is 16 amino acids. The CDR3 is CASSPSGGLSYNEQFF.

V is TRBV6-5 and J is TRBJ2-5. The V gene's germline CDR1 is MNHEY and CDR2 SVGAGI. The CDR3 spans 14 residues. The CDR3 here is CASSYSSGDETQYF.